The T cell receptor beta chain under discussion was sequenced for a study of CD8 T cells in ankylosing spondylitis. General study findings and limits: Matched ankylosing spondylitis synovial fluid reportedly contained a significantly enriched population of disease-linked clones. Certain motif variants had earlier appeared in reactive arthritis synovial fluid and blood. Those disease-linked clones were CD8+; they were also relatively rare in peripheral blood. Blood from ankylosing spondylitis patients appeared to carry a characteristic roughly 8-variant TCR beta motif.

Details on this clonotype: What it binds is not known.

Using quantitative 5'-RACE with molecular barcodes, the authors made TCR beta libraries. Each CDR3 protein is one row after TCRdb ran MiXCR on the 5' RACE reads. The data hold over 400,000 distinct CDR3 sequences, with 26% observed a single time. The CDR3 is 14 amino acids. Trimming took off 1 base at V and 4 bases at J, with 10 bases between the two ends. Germline V gene data show CDR1 as DFQATT and CDR2 as SNEGSKA (reference sequence). The clonotype originates from a male donor with ankylosing spondylitis. Sequenced material: blood, either unsorted or a sorted T cell fraction (not recorded which). The V gene is TRBV20-1, the J gene TRBJ2-2; D call uncertain. In DNA, the CDR3 is TGCAGTGCTAGAGTTACGCGGTCCACCGGGGAGCTGTTTTTT. Encoded protein: CSARVTRSTGELFF.